Below are 10 T cell receptor beta chains sequenced from a single sample in a study of metastatic and nonmetastatic thyroid tumors. Each patient came to thyroid surgery without any prior treatment (of any kind). From the PCR reads, TCRdb re-called clones with MiXCR. This sample yields 2,000 to 2,500 clones, of which 24% are seen a single time; 25% to 30% belongs to the top ten. The sample consisted of adjacent normal tissue. The receptor source for this set is a male donor with papillary thyroid cancer or a benign thyroid nodule (not recorded which). Some clones in this sample may be carry-over from other donors' samples.

The chain couples TRBV7-3 to TRBJ2-7; possibly TRBD2 for D (6 bases). V lost 0 bases to trimming and J lost 2 bases, with 11 bases between them. CDR3 length equals 15 residues. Per the germline V gene, CDR1 is SGHTA and CDR2 is FQGTGA. CDR3: CASSLTRDSAYEQYF. The CDR3 DNA is TGTGCCAGCAGCTTAACTAGGGACTCCGCCTACGAGCAGTACTTC.

This clone is medium-sized. The chain carries TRBV4-1 and TRBJ2-1; a possible D gene is TRBD2 (6 bases). This CDR3 comprises 13 residues. The V and J ends lost 3 bases and 3 bases respectively, with 6 bases between them. From germline, CDR1 is MGHRA and CDR2 YSYEKL. The CDR3 coding sequence is TGCGCCAGCAGCCAGGACTACTACAATGAGCAGTTCTTC. Encoded protein: CASSQDYYNEQFF.

This clone ranks as medium-sized. Distinct nucleotide sequences in the sample also encode this CDR3. The CDR3 loop is CASGTGTVEKLFF. CDR3 DNA sequence: TGTGCCAGCGGAACTGGGACAGTCGAAAAACTGTTTTTT. The chain employs TRBV2 and TRBJ1-4, with 7 bases aligning to TRBD1. The CDR3 length is 13 residues. CDR1 and CDR2 (germline): SNHLY, FYNNEI. J gave up 8 bases and V 8 bases, and 8 bases lay outside the gene matches.

V usage is TRBV27 and J usage is TRBJ1-2, with D tentatively TRBD1 (5 bases). CDR1 MNHEY and CDR2 SMNVEV come from the germline V gene (reference sequence). V lost 5 bases, J lost 6 bases, and 22 bases lay in between. This CDR3 comprises 16 residues. CDR3 protein: CASSIERAGIIDGYTF. DNA for the CDR3: TGTGCCAGCAGTATTGAGCGGGCAGGGATTATCGATGGCTACACCTTC.

The chain carries TRBV2 and TRBJ2-5; the D is unclear. The V and J ends lost 2 bases and 1 base respectively, with 8 bases between them. Germline V gene data show CDR1 as SNHLY and CDR2 as FYNNEI. The CDR3 consists of 14 residues. The CDR3 nucleotides are TGTGCCAGCAGTGAATTGGACCGCCAAGAGACCCAGTACTTC. Translating it yields CASSELDRQETQYF.

Judged by abundance, this clone is medium-sized. The chain's CDR3 is CASSRIGQGASTEQFF. The CDR3 DNA reads TGTGCCAGCTCACGAATAGGACAGGGGGCGAGCACGGAGCAGTTCTTC. The rearrangement uses TRBV18 and TRBJ2-1, with 11 bases aligning to TRBD1. Per germline, CDR1 KGHSH and CDR2 LQKENI. V lost 4 bases and J lost 10; bases outside the gene matches: 12. The CDR3 has 16 amino acids.

The chain links TRBV20-1 to TRBJ2-7; 7 nucleotides line up with TRBD1. The CDR3 extends over 13 amino acids. V gave up 7 bases and J gave up 5 bases; unmatched junction bases: 11. Germline V CDR1 and CDR2: DFQATT, SNEGSKA (reference sequence). The CDR3 sequence: CSDEPGQRDEQYF. For the CDR3, the DNA is TGCAGTGACGAGCCGGGACAGAGGGACGAGCAGTACTTC.

The J gene is TRBJ2-5, the V gene TRBV12-5, with 7 bases that match TRBD2. This CDR3 region has 18 residues. The V gene end was trimmed by 1 base and the J gene end by 5 bases; junction bases not matched to a gene: 16. Germline assignment: CDR1 LGHNT and CDR2 FRNRAP. Here the CDR3 reads CASGLAGRGGVGRETQYF. The CDR3 bases are TGTGCTAGTGGTTTGGCAGGGCGGGGAGGGGTCGGGAGGGAGACCCAGTACTTC.

The chain joins TRBV20-1 to TRBJ2-7, with a weak D call TRBD1 (6 bases). The V and J ends lost 3 bases and 0 bases respectively, with 12 bases between them. The CDR3 totals 14 residues. Per germline, CDR1 DFQATT and CDR2 SNEGSKA (reference sequence). For the CDR3, the DNA is TGCAGTGCTAGTAGCCGGGACAACTCCTACGAGCAGTACTTC. It encodes CSASSRDNSYEQYF.

This clone was found a few times. The CDR3 bases are TGTGCCAGCAGCCCCTGGGTAGCGGGGGGTCCCTGGGGCACAGATACGCAGTATTTT. The encoded protein is CASSPWVAGGPWGTDTQYF. The chain links TRBV4-2 to TRBJ2-3, with 10 bases identical to TRBD2. Trimming at V came to 4 bases and at J to 1 base, leaving 14 bases not matched to a gene. Germline loops: CDR1 LGHNA, CDR2 YNFKEQ. This CDR3 has 19 amino acids.